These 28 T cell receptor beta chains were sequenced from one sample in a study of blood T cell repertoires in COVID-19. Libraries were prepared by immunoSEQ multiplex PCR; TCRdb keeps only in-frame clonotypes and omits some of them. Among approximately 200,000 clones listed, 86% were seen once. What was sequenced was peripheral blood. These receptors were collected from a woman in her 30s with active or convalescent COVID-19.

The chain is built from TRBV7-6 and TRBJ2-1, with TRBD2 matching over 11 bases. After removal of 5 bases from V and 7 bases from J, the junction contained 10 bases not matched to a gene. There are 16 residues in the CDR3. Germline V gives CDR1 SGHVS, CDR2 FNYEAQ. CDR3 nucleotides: TGTGCCAGCAGCCTACTAGCGGGGGACCTAGGGAATGAGCAGTTCTTC. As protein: CASSLLAGDLGNEQFF.

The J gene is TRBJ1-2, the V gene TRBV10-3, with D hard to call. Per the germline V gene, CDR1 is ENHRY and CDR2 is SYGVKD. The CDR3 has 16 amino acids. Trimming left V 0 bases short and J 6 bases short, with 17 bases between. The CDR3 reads CAISESDYSRRDGYTF. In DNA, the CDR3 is TGTGCCATCAGTGAGTCGGACTACTCCCGACGAGATGGCTACACCTTC.

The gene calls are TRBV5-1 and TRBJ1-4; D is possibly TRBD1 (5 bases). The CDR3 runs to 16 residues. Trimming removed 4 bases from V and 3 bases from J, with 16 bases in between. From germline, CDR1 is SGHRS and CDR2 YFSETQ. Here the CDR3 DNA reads TGCGCCAGCAGCCCGGAGGGCCAGGGCGCTAATGAAAAACTGTTTTTT. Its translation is CASSPEGQGANEKLFF.

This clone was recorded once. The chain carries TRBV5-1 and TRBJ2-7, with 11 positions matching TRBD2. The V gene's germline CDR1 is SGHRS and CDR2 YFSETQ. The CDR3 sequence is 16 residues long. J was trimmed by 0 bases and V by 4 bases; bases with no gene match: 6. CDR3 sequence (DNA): TGCGCCAGCAGCCGGTCCGGGACTAGCGGCTCCTACGAGCAGTACTTC. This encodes CASSRSGTSGSYEQYF.

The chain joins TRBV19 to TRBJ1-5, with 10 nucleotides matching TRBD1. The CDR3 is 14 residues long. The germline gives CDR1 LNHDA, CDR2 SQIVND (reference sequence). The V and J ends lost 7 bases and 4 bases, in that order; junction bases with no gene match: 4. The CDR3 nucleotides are TGTGCCAGTAAGGACAGGGGGTTTAATCAGCCCCAGCATTTT. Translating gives CASKDRGFNQPQHF.

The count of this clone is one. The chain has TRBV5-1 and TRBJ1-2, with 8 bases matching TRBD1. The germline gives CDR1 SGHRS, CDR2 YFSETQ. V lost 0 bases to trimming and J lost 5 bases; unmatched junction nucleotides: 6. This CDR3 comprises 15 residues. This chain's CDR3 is CASSLGQGARYGYTF. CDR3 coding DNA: TGCGCCAGCAGCTTGGGGCAGGGGGCTAGGTATGGCTACACCTTC.

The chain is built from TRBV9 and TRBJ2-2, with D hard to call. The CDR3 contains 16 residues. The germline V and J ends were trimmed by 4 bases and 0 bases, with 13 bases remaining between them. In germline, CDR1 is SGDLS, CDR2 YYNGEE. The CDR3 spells CASSLMLVTNTGELFF. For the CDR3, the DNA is TGTGCCAGCAGCCTCATGCTAGTTACGAACACCGGGGAGCTGTTTTTT.

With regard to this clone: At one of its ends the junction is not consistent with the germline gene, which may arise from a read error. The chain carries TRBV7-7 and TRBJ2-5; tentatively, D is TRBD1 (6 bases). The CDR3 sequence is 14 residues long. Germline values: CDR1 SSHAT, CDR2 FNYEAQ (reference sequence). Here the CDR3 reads CASSTTGLGETQYF. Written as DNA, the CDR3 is TGTGCTAGCAGCACAACAGGGTTGGGAGAGACCCAGTACTTC.

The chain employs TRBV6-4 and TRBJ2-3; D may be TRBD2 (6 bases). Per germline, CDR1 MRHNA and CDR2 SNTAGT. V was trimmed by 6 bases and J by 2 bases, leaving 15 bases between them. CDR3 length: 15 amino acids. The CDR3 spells CASSFEEGPTDTQYF. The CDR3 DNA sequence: TGTGCCAGCAGCTTCGAGGAGGGCCCCACAGATACGCAGTATTTT.

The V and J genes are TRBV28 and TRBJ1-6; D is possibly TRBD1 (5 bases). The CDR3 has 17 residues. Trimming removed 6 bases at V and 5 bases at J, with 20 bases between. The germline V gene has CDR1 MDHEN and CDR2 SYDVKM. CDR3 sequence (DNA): TGTGCCAGCAGGACCGCAGGGTCCCCACTACATAATTCACCCCTCCACTTT. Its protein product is CASRTAGSPLHNSPLHF. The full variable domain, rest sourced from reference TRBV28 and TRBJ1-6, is DVKVTQSSRYLVKRTGEKVFLECVQDMDHENMFWYRQDPGLGLRLIYFSYDVKMKEKGDIPEGYSVSREKKERFSLILESASTNQTSMYLCASRTAGSPLHNSPLHFGNGTRLTVT.

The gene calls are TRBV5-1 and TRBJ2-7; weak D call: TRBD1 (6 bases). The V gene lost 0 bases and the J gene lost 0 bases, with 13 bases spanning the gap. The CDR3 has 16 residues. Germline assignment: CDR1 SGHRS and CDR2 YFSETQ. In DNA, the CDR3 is TGCGCCAGCAGCTTGGCCCGACAGGACCACTCCTACGAGCAGTACTTC. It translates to CASSLARQDHSYEQYF. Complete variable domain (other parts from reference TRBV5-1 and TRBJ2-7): KAGVTQTPRYLIKTRGQQVTLSCSPISGHRSVSWYQQTPGQGLQFLFEYFSETQRNKGNFPGRFSGRQFSNSRSEMNVSTLELGDSALYLCASSLARQDHSYEQYFGPGTRLTVT.

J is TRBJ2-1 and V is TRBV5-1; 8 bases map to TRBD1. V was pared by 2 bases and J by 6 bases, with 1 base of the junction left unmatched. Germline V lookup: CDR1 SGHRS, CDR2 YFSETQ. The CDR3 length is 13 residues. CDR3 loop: CASSLTGGNEQFF. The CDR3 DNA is TGCGCCAGCAGCTTAACAGGGGGCAATGAGCAGTTCTTC.

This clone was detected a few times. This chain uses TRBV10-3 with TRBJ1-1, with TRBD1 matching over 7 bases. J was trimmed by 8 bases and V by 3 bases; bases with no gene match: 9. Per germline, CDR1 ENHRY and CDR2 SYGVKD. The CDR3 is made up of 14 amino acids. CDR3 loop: CAISDPGQEHEAFF. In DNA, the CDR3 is TGTGCCATCAGTGACCCCGGACAGGAACACGAAGCTTTCTTT.

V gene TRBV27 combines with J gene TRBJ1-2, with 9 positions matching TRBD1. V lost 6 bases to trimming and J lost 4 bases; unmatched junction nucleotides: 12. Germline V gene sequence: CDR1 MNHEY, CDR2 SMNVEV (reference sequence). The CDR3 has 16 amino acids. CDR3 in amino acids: CASSRYLQGAGYGYTF. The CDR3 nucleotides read TGTGCCAGCAGCCGCTACCTACAGGGGGCGGGCTATGGCTACACCTTC.

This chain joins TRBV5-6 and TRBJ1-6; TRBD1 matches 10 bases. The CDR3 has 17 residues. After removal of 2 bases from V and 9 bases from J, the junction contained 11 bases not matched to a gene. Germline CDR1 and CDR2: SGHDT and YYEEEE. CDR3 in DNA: TGTGCCAGCAGCTTAGGGACAGGGGCGTTTCGGGGTTCACCCCTCCACTTT. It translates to CASSLGTGAFRGSPLHF.

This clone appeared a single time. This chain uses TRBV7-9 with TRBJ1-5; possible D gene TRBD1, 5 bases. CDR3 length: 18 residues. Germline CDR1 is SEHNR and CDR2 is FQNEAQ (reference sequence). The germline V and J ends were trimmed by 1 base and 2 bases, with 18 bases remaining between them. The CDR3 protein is CASSLEYGGGSGNQPQHF. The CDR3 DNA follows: TGTGCCAGCAGCTTAGAGTATGGCGGGGGATCTGGCAATCAGCCCCAGCATTTT.

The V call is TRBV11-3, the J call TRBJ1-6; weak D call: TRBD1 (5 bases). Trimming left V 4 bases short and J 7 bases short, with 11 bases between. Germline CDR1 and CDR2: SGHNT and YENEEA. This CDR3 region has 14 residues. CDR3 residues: CASSYWGGNSPLHF. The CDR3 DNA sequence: TGTGCCAGCAGCTACTGGGGGGGGAATTCACCCCTCCACTTT.

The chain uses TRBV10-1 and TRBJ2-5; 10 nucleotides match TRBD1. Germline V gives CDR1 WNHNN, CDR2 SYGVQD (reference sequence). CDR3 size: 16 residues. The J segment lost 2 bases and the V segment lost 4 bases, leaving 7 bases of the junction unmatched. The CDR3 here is CASSVGTGDGQETQYF. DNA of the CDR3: TGCGCCAGCAGTGTCGGGACAGGGGACGGGCAAGAGACCCAGTACTTC.

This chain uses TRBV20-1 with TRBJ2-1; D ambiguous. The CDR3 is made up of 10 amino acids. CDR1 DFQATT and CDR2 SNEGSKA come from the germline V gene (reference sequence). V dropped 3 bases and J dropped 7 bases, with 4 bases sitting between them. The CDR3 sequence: CSASTNEQFF. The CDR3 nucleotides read TGCAGTGCTAGTACAAATGAGCAGTTCTTC.

DNA of the CDR3: TGCGCCAGCAGCCAAGACCACGCCAGGGGTTCGAGCAATCAGCCCCAGCATTTT. Protein sequence: CASSQDHARGSSNQPQHF. The V call is TRBV4-1, the J call TRBJ1-5; maybe TRBD1 (6 bases). Germline CDR1 and CDR2: MGHRA and YSYEKL. The CDR3 length is 18 residues. V was cut by 0 bases and J by 1 base, with 16 bases left in between.

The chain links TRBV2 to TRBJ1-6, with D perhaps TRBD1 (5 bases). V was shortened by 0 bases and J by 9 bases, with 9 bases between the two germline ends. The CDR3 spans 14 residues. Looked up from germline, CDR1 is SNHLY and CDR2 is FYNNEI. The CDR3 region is CASSEAGDFSPLHF. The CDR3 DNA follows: TGTGCCAGCAGTGAAGCAGGGGATTTTTCACCCCTCCACTTT.

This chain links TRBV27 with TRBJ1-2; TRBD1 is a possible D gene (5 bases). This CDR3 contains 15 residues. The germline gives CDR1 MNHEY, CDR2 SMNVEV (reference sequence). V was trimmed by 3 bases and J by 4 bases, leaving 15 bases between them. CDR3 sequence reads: CASSFTGTTAYGYTF. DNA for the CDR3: TGTGCCAGCAGTTTTACCGGTACGACAGCCTATGGCTACACCTTC.

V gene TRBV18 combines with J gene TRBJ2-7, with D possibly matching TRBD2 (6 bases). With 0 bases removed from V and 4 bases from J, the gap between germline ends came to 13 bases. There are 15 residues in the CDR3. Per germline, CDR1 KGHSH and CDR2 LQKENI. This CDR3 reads CASSPPGAAGYEQYF. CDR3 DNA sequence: TGTGCCAGCTCACCACCGGGTGCCGCGGGGTACGAGCAGTACTTC.

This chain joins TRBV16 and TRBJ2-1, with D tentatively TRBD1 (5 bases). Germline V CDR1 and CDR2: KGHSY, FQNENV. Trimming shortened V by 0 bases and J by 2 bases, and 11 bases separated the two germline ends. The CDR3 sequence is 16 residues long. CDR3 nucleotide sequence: TGTGCCAGCAGCCAATCGGGGCAGGGAACCTACAATGAGCAGTTCTTC. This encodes CASSQSGQGTYNEQFF.

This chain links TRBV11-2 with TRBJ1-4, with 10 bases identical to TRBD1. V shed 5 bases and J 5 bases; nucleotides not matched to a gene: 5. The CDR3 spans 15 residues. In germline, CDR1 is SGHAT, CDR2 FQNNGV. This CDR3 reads CASSAPGQGNEKLFF. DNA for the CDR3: TGTGCCAGCAGCGCCCCGGGACAGGGGAATGAAAAACTGTTTTTT.

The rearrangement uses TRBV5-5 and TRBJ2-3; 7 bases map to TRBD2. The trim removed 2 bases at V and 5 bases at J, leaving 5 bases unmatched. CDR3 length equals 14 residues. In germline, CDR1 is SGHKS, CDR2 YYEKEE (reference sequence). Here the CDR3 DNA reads TGTGCCAGCAGCTTAGGGACTACCAAAGATACGCAGTATTTT. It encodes CASSLGTTKDTQYF.

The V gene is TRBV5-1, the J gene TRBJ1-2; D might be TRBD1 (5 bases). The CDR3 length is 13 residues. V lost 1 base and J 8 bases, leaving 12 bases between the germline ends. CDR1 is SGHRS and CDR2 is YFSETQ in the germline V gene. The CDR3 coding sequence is TGCGCCAGCAGCTTGTCGGGGGAGGGCGGCTACACCTTC. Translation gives CASSLSGEGGYTF. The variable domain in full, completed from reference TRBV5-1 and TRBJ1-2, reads KAGVTQTPRYLIKTRGQQVTLSCSPISGHRSVSWYQQTPGQGLQFLFEYFSETQRNKGNFPGRFSGRQFSNSRSEMNVSTLELGDSALYLCASSLSGEGGYTFGSGTRLTVV.

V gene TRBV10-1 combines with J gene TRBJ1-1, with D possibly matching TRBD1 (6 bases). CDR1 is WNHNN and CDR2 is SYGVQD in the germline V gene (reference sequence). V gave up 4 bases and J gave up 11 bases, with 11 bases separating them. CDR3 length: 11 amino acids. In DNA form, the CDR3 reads TGCGCCAGCAGTGGTGGGGGCTCGGCTTTCTTT. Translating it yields CASSGGGSAFF.